The rows below give T cell receptor beta chains drawn from one sample of a study of cytomegalovirus exposure and HLA in healthy donors. Method: immunoSEQ multiplex PCR; TCRdb's copy keeps in-frame clones and lacks some. The repertoire has fewer than 350,000 clones, over 85% of them found once; the top ten carry 2% to 3%. Material for sequencing was PBMCs. Receptor source: a woman under 30 in good health and CMV-seronegative. The CDR3 runs from the conserved cysteine through the conserved F or W. The order of the fields is J gene, V gene, D gene, clone size, CDR3 DNA, CDR3 protein. A D gene is named only where the DNA matches it firmly. Not every row has a clone size; where given, it reads once, few, many or a size class.

>TRBJ2-7|TRBV6-1|.|once
TGTGCCAGCAGTGAAGGCGGCTACTCCTCATCCTACGAGCAGTACTTC
CASSEGGYSSSYEQYF
>TRBJ1-1|TRBV29-1|.|.
TGCAGCGCCGCTGGGACACCAGCTCGGCTGGCTTTCTTT
CSAAGTPARLAFF
>TRBJ1-5|TRBV5-8|TRBD1|.
TGTGCCAGCAGCTTGTTCGAGGGGGCAACATATCAGCCCCAGCATTTT
CASSLFEGATYQPQHF
>TRBJ2-7|TRBV11-2|TRBD1|.
TGTGCCAGCAGCTTAGGAGAGACAGGGGAGTACTTC
CASSLGETGEYF
>TRBJ2-7|TRBV29-1|TRBD1|.
TGCAGCGTTGTGCGGACAGGGGGATACTACGAGCAGTACTTC
CSVVRTGGYYEQYF
>TRBJ1-2|TRBV5-5|.|few
TGTGCCAGCAGTACCGGGACTGCGAGCGGCTACACCTTC
CASSTGTASGYTF
>TRBJ2-7|TRBV11-1|.|.
TGTGCCAGCAGCGCTAACAGGGTCTCCTCCTACGAGCAGTACTTC
CASSANRVSSYEQYF
>TRBJ1-2|TRBV27|TRBD1|.
TGTGCCACCGGGGGACAGGGACCTATGGGGGGCTACACCTTC
CATGGQGPMGGYTF
>TRBJ1-6|TRBV6-4|.|once
TGTGCCAGCAGTGTAGACAGAAATTCACCCCTCCACTTT
CASSVDRNSPLHF
>TRBJ2-7|TRBV6-5|TRBD1|.
TGTGCCAGCAGTTACGCCTCACAGGGGTGGTACGAGCAGTACTTC
CASSYASQGWYEQYF
>TRBJ2-1|TRBV11-3|.|.
TGTGCCAGCAGCTACCGCGGCTATGAGCAGTTCTTC
CASSYRGYEQFF
>TRBJ2-7|TRBV7-2|.|few
TGTGCCAGCAGCTTATATGGGCCCTACGAGCAGTACTTC
CASSLYGPYEQYF
>TRBJ1-5|TRBV6-4|.|.
TGTGCCAGCAGTGAAGAGGAAGGTCAGCCCCAGCATTTT
CASSEEEGQPQHF
>TRBJ1-1|TRBV19|.|.
TGTGCCAGTAGTTTATCCCAGGTGAACACTGAAGCTTTCTTT
CASSLSQVNTEAFF
>TRBJ1-1|TRBV4-1|TRBD1|.
TGCGCCAGCAGCCAAGGCAGGGGGGACACTGAAGCTTTCTTT
CASSQGRGDTEAFF
>TRBJ2-4|TRBV4-1|TRBD2|.
TGCGCCAGCAGCCAAGGGTTGGCGGGGGGGTACTCCAAAAACATTCAGTACTTC
CASSQGLAGGYSKNIQYF
>TRBJ2-3|TRBV7-9|TRBD2|.
TGTGCCAGCAGCCAGACCTCCGCGGGGGGGCGCGCAGATACGCAGTATTTT
CASSQTSAGGRADTQYF
>TRBJ2-5|TRBV14|TRBD2|.
TGTGCCAGCAGCCTTCAACTAGCGGGGGCAGAGACCCAGTACTTC
CASSLQLAGAETQYF
>TRBJ2-7|TRBV5-1|.|.
TGCGCCAGCAGCAGGACCCGGGACACCGAGGGTGAGCAGTACTTC
CASSRTRDTEGEQYF
>TRBJ2-1|TRBV18|TRBD2|few
TGTGCCAGCTCACCCTTCGATATAGCGGGGACAACCTACAATGAGCAGTTCTTC
CASSPFDIAGTTYNEQFF
>TRBJ1-5|TRBV2|.|.
TGTGCCAGCAGTGAACTCAGGCCTAGCAATCAGCCCCAGCATTTT
CASSELRPSNQPQHF
>TRBJ2-7|TRBV5-8|TRBD1|.
TGTGCCAGCAGATCTACCGGGACAGCCTACGAGCAGTACTTC
CASRSTGTAYEQYF
>TRBJ2-1|TRBV10-3|TRBD1|.
TGTGCCATCAGCCTATCCACCCCGGGACAGTACAATGAGCAGTTCTTC
CAISLSTPGQYNEQFF
>TRBJ2-3|TRBV9|TRBD2|.
TGTGCCAGCAGCGCGGGGGGCGGGGGGACGACAGATACGCAGTATTTT
CASSAGGGGTTDTQYF
>TRBJ2-7|TRBV6-5|TRBD2|.
TGTGCCAGCAGTTACGGGGGGGGGTCAACGTACGAGCAGTACTTC
CASSYGGGSTYEQYF
>TRBJ1-2|TRBV7-9|.|.
TGTGCCAGCAGCTCCTCTCCGGGCTATGGCTACACCTTC
CASSSSPGYGYTF
>TRBJ2-2|TRBV6-1|.|.
TGTGCCAGCAGTGTACCTTCAGGCACCGGGGAGCTGTTTTTT
CASSVPSGTGELFF
>TRBJ2-3|TRBV5-6|.|.
TGTGCCAGCAGCTCGGGTACAGATACGCAGTATTTT
CASSSGTDTQYF
>TRBJ2-5|TRBV6-5|.|.
TGTGCCAGCAGGTCCTTCTGGGAGGAGACCCAGTACTTC
CASRSFWEETQYF
>TRBJ1-1|TRBV30|TRBD1|.
TGTGCCTGGAGTGTGAGGGGGCAGGACACTGAAGCTTTCTTT
CAWSVRGQDTEAFF
>TRBJ1-2|TRBV2|.|few
TGTGCCAGCAGTGAAGCGCGGCAGGGTTACTATGGCTACACCTTC
CASSEARQGYYGYTF
>TRBJ2-2|TRBV11-3|.|.
TGTGCCAGCAGCTTAGGCCCCGGGGACACCGGGGAGCTGTTTTTT
CASSLGPGDTGELFF
>TRBJ2-3|TRBV7-9|TRBD1|.
TGTGCCAGCAGCCCCCCGGGACAGCGCCGCACAGATACGCAGTATTTT
CASSPPGQRRTDTQYF
>TRBJ2-1|TRBV10-2|TRBD2|.
TGCGCCAGCTTCGGATCCCTCGGCGGGGGGTACAATGAGCAGTTCTTC
CASFGSLGGGYNEQFF
>TRBJ2-5|TRBV11-2|TRBD1|few
TGTGCCAGCAGCTCAACAGGGGAAGGAGAGACCCAGTACTTC
CASSSTGEGETQYF
>TRBJ1-1|TRBV7-9|TRBD1|.
TGTGCCAGCAGCCCTACAGGGGAGGACACTGAAGCTTTCTTT
CASSPTGEDTEAFF
>TRBJ1-4|TRBV6-5|.|once
TGTGCCAGCAGTTACTCGGCAAAGAATGAAAAACTGTTTTTT
CASSYSAKNEKLFF
>TRBJ2-1|TRBV6-1|.|.
TGTGCCAGCAGTGACCCCGGACTGCCAAATGAGCAGTTCTTC
CASSDPGLPNEQFF
>TRBJ1-6|TRBV5-1|.|.
TGCGCCAGCAGCTTGTTGCCTCTTACGGTCTATAATTCACCCCTCCACTTT
CASSLLPLTVYNSPLHF
>TRBJ1-2|TRBV5-1|.|.
TGCGCCAGCAGACCCATTCCGGAGGCGGGGGGCTACACCTTC
CASRPIPEAGGYTF
>TRBJ2-7|TRBV15|TRBD2|.
TGTGCCACCAGCAGAGATTGGACTAGCGGGGGCGAGCAGTACTTC
CATSRDWTSGGEQYF
>TRBJ2-5|TRBV10-2|TRBD1|once
TGCGCCAGCAGTTTTACAGGGGGCGGAGGTTGGGAGACCCAGTACTTC
CASSFTGGGGWETQYF
>TRBJ1-4|TRBV7-9|.|.
TGTTCCAGCAGCTTAATCCGAGGGAGAGAAAAACTGTTTTTT
CSSSLIRGREKLFF
>TRBJ2-3|TRBV2|TRBD2|.
TGTGCCAGCACCGGACTAGCGGGTAGCACGCAGTATTTT
CASTGLAGSTQYF
>TRBJ1-6|TRBV6-6|TRBD1|once
TGTGCCAGCAGTTACTCCCGGAACAGGGGTTCACCCCTCCACTTT
CASSYSRNRGSPLHF
>TRBJ2-1|TRBV7-6|TRBD2|.
TGTGCCAGCAGCTCTGAAACCTTAGCGGGGCGGATCTACAATGAGCAGTTCTTC
CASSSETLAGRIYNEQFF
>TRBJ1-2|TRBV6-5|TRBD1|.
TGTGCCAGCATCGGAGGACAGGGTGACTATGGCTACACCTTC
CASIGGQGDYGYTF
>TRBJ2-7|TRBV7-9|TRBD1|few
TGTGCCAGCAGCCACGCAGGGGGCTCCTACGAGCAGTACTTC
CASSHAGGSYEQYF
>TRBJ2-7|TRBV2|TRBD1|.
TGTGCCAGCAGGCGGGACAGGTCCTGGGGTTCCTACGAGCAGTACTTC
CASRRDRSWGSYEQYF
>TRBJ2-5|TRBV2|TRBD1|few
TGTGCCAGCAGTAGAAGAGCAGGGGGCAGGGGCCAAGAGACCCAGTACTTC
CASSRRAGGRGQETQYF
>TRBJ1-2|TRBV18|TRBD1|.
TGTGCCAGCTCACCCGGACAGGGCGCTAACTATGGCTACACCTTC
CASSPGQGANYGYTF
>TRBJ1-5|TRBV19|TRBD1|.
TGTGCCAGTAGTATAACAGGGGGAAATCAGCCCCAGCATTTT
CASSITGGNQPQHF